This T cell receptor (beta chain) was identified during a study of blood T cell repertoires in COVID-19. Study summary: The United States, Italy and Spain were the sources of the acute and convalescent COVID-19 samples. The analysed material was cDNA or gDNA that came from T cells, B-cell-depleted T cells, or PBMCs.

As originally analysed: Reference gene primer amplification yielded estimated nucleated cell counts. The repertoire was sequenced with immunoSEQ multiplex PCR; TCRdb's copy has only in-frame clones and lacks some. V and J calls and clone size are those listed in that table; D and trimming were worked out from the DNA. This sample has 250,000 to 400,000 clones; more than 70% occur once, and the top ten carry roughly 1.7%. Seattle cases were enrolled at active infection and followed longitudinally. CDR1 and CDR2 (germline): LGHDT, YNNKEL (reference sequence). The J segment lost 1 base and the V segment lost 3 bases, leaving 3 bases of the junction unmatched. The CDR3 sequence is 16 residues long.

The chain recombines TRBV3-1 (or the pseudogene TRBV3-2) with TRBJ2-2, with TRBD2 matching 9 bases. The sequencing input was peripheral blood. The source is a woman in her 30s with COVID-19, enrolled during active disease. Here the CDR3 reads CASSHGSGGNTGELFF. For the CDR3, the DNA is TGTGCCAGCAGCCACGGTAGCGGGGGGAACACCGGGGAGCTGTTTTTT.